This TCR beta chain appears in the sequencing data of a study of blood T cell repertoires in COVID-19. Background on the study: Italy, Spain and the United States were the sources of the convalescent and acute COVID-19 samples. In each case, the material was cDNA or gDNA derived from T cells, B-cell-depleted T cells, or PBMCs.

The germline gives CDR1 LGHDT, CDR2 YNNKEL (reference sequence). J gave up 7 bases and V 4 bases, and 14 bases lay outside the gene matches. This CDR3 has 16 residues. Per the study methods: Quantification of nucleated cells was approximated via reference gene primer amplification. Libraries were prepared by immunoSEQ multiplex PCR; TCRdb keeps only in-frame clonotypes and omits some of them. Clonal size and the V and J genes are those of that table, whereas D and trimming came from the DNA. The repertoire includes 100,000 or so clones, 87% of them detected once, and around a tenth sits in the top ten.

This sequence originates from a woman between 25 and 40 years old with acute or convalescent COVID-19. This chain links TRBV3-1 (or the pseudogene TRBV3-2) with TRBJ1-2; 8 bases are a match to TRBD1. Sequenced input: peripheral blood. CDR3 DNA: TGTGCCAGCAGCCGAACGGACAGGGATTCATTGGCTGGCTACACCTTC. Residues: CASSRTDRDSLAGYTF.